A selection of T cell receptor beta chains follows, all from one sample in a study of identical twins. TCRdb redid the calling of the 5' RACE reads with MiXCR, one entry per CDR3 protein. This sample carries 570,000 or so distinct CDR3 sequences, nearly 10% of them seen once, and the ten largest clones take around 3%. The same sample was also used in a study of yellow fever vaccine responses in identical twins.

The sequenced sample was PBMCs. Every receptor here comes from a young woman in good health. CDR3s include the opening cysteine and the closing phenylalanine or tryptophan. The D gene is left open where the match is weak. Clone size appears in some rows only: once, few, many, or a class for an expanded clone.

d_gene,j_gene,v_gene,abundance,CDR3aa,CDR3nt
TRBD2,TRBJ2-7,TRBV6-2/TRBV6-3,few,CASSYSTGGLYEQYF,TGTGCCAGCAGTTACTCGACGGGAGGGCTCTACGAGCAGTACTTC
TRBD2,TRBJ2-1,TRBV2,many,CASSEVYTTSGARFDEQFF,TGTGCCAGCAGTGAAGTCTACACAACTAGCGGAGCCCGATTCGATGAGCAGTTCTTC
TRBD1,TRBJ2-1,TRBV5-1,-,CASSFQEGADEQFF,TGCGCCAGCAGCTTTCAAGAGGGGGCGGATGAGCAGTTCTTC
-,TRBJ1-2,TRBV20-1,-,CSARDMSGPYGEGYTF,TGCAGTGCTAGAGATATGTCGGGGCCCTATGGAGAAGGCTACACCTTC
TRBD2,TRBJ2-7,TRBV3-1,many,CASSQTGTSGGQQYF,TGTGCCAGCAGCCAAACCGGGACTAGCGGGGGTCAGCAGTACTTC
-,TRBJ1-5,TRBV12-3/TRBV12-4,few,CASSPSGGDGQPQHF,TGTGCCAGCAGTCCTAGTGGAGGGGATGGTCAGCCCCAGCATTTT
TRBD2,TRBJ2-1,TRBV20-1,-,CSARVLAGAFNEQFF,TGCAGTGCTAGGGTACTAGCGGGAGCCTTTAATGAGCAGTTCTTC
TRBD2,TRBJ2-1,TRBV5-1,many,CASSPTSGGPNNEQFF,TGCGCCAGCAGCCCTACTAGCGGGGGCCCTAACAATGAGCAGTTCTTC
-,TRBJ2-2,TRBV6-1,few,CASSGRTGSNTGELFF,TGTGCCAGCAGCGGGAGGACAGGTTCAAACACCGGGGAGCTGTTTTTT
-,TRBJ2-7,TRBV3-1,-,CASSQVSEQYF,TGTGCCAGCAGCCAAGTTTCCGAGCAGTACTTC
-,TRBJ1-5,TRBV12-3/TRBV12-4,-,CASSFSGENQPQHF,TGTGCCAGCAGTTTTTCAGGGGAGAACCAGCCCCAGCATTTT
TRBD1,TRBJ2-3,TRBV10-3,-,CAISGQGASTDTQYF,TGTGCCATCAGTGGACAGGGGGCTAGCACAGATACGCAGTATTTT
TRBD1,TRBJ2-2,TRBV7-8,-,CASSLGGQGNTGELFF,TGTGCCAGCAGCTTAGGGGGACAGGGAAACACCGGGGAGCTGTTTTTT
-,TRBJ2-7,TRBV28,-,CASSLPILPGGGREQYF,TGTGCCAGCAGTTTACCGATTCTGCCAGGGGGAGGCCGCGAGCAGTACTTC
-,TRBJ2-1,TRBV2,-,CASSEDLRDEQFF,TGTGCCAGCAGTGAAGACCTTAGGGATGAGCAGTTCTTC
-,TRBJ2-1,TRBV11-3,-,CASSWGFNEQFF,TGTGCCAGCAGCTGGGGGTTCAATGAGCAGTTCTTC
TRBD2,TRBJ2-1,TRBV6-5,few,CASSTGKLGLAGGLPPNEQFF,TGTGCCAGCAGTACCGGAAAACTGGGACTAGCGGGAGGATTACCCCCCAATGAGCAGTTCTTC
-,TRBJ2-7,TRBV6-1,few,CASNTPGPTYEQYF,TGTGCCAGCAACACCCCGGGACCCACCTACGAGCAGTACTTC
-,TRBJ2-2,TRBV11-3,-,CASSWGRSNTGELFF,TGTGCCAGCAGCTGGGGACGTTCGAACACCGGGGAGCTGTTTTTT
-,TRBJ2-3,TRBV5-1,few,CASSATGFGGDTQYF,TGCGCCAGCAGCGCCACAGGGTTTGGGGGAGATACGCAGTATTTT
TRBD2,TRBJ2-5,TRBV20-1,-,CSARPLFGGEETQYF,TGCAGTGCTAGGCCCCTTTTTGGGGGGGAAGAGACCCAGTACTTC
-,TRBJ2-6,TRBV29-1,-,CSVGQPSGANVLTF,TGCAGCGTTGGTCAGCCCTCTGGGGCCAACGTCCTGACTTTC
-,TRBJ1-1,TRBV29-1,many,CSVELGAREAFF,TGCAGCGTTGAATTAGGGGCCCGGGAAGCTTTCTTT
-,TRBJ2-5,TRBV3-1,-,CASSLMASQETQYF,TGTGCCAGCAGCCTTATGGCTAGCCAGGAGACCCAGTACTTC
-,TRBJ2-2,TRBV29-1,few,CSVYGGTGTGELFF,TGCAGCGTCTATGGGGGAACGGGTACCGGGGAGCTGTTTTTT
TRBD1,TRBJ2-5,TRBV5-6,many,CASNPTGVWETQYF,TGTGCCAGCAACCCGACAGGGGTATGGGAGACCCAGTACTTC
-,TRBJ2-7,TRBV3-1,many,CASSQDNEQYF,TGTGCCAGCAGCCAAGACAACGAGCAGTACTTC
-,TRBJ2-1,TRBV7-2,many,CASSLGGGAGDEQFF,TGTGCCAGCAGCTTAGGAGGGGGAGCCGGGGATGAGCAGTTCTTC
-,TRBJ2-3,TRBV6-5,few,CASSWRSPPDTQYF,TGTGCCAGCAGTTGGAGATCCCCCCCGGATACGCAGTATTTT
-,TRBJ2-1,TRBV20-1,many,CSAPMTEINEQFF,TGCAGTGCACCCATGACTGAAATCAATGAGCAGTTCTTC
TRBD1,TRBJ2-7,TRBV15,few,CATSRDGGTGGYEQYF,TGTGCCACCAGCAGAGATGGAGGGACAGGGGGCTACGAGCAGTACTTC
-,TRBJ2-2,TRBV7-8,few,CASSGSGSDLFF,TGTGCCAGCAGCGGATCCGGCTCCGACCTGTTTTTT
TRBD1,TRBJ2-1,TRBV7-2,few,CASSSRTGGNSYNEQFF,TGTGCCAGCAGCAGCCGGACAGGGGGGAATTCCTACAATGAGCAGTTCTTC
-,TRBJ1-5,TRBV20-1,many,CSASEGVVQPQHF,TGCAGTGCTAGTGAAGGTGTAGTGCAGCCCCAGCATTTT
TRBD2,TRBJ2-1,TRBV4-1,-,CASSQALTSGEGQFF,TGCGCCAGCAGCCAAGCTCTGACTAGCGGGGAAGGGCAGTTCTTC
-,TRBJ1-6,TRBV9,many,CASSVDSGYNSPLHF,TGTGCCAGCAGCGTAGATTCGGGGTATAATTCACCCCTCCACTTT
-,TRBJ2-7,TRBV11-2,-,CASSRRRGDEQYF,TGTGCCAGCAGCCGAAGGAGAGGGGACGAGCAGTACTTC
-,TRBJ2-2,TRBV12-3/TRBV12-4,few,CASTEFGVTGELFF,TGTGCCAGCACCGAATTCGGGGTAACCGGGGAGCTGTTTTTT
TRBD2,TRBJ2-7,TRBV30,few,CAWSGVDGLAGDEQYF,TGTGCCTGGAGTGGTGTCGATGGACTAGCGGGAGACGAGCAGTACTTC
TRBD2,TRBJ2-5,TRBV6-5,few,CASSYSGLAGDTETQYF,TGTGCCAGCAGTTACTCGGGACTAGCGGGGGACACAGAGACCCAGTACTTC
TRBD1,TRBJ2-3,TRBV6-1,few,CASRRQGATDTQYF,TGTGCCAGCAGGCGGCAGGGGGCTACAGATACGCAGTATTTT
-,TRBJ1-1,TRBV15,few,CATSREGSRTEAFF,TGTGCCACCAGCAGAGAGGGAAGTCGGACTGAAGCTTTCTTT
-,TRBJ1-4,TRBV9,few,CASSVGGSSEKLFF,TGTGCCAGCAGCGTCGGAGGATCCAGTGAAAAACTGTTTTTT
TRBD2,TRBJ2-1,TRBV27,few,CASSFTSASYNEQFF,TGTGCCAGCAGTTTTACTAGCGCAAGCTACAATGAGCAGTTCTTC
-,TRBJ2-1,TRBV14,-,CASSQDPGASYNEQFF,TGTGCCAGCAGCCAAGATCCGGGGGCCTCCTACAATGAGCAGTTCTTC
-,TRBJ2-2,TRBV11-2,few,CASSLWGNTGELFF,TGTGCCAGCAGCTTGTGGGGAAACACCGGGGAGCTGTTTTTT